This section outlines one T cell receptor beta chain sequence together with its context. Its antigen is currently unknown. These data come from a study of shared clonotypes between healthy human individuals. Study conclusions and caveats: Naive CD4 clonotypes were shared across a few donors at roughly 5%. Owing to a small donor count, the genetic and exposure-history diversity represented was limited.

The CDR3 runs to 14 residues. The germline V gene encodes CDR1 LNHDA and CDR2 SQIVND (reference sequence). V was shortened by 5 bases and J by 3 bases, with 12 bases between the two germline ends. The protocol was immunoSEQ multiplex PCR, while the TCRdb copy is restricted to in-frame clones and leaves out a portion. The data contain approximately 1.5 million clones, approximately 98.5% of them singletons. This chain joins TRBV19 and TRBJ2-3; D is unresolved. Source material: naive CD4+ T cells sorted from blood. The subset is: CD45RA+ positively selected. The source is a man aged 30 to 39 in good health. The CDR3 nucleotides are TGTGCCAGTAGTGTCCTTCCACCGACAGATACGCAGTATTTT. Amino acids: CASSVLPPTDTQYF.